This record looks at one T cell receptor (beta chain) sequence and its context. Its specificity is not known. The sample belongs to a study of shared clonotypes between healthy human individuals. General study results and limits: Read depth was anticipated to influence clonotype sharing among donors.

Germline CDR1 GTSNPN, CDR2 SVGIG (reference sequence). V lost 3 bases and J 0 bases, leaving 17 bases between the germline ends. The CDR3 totals 16 residues. Some clones are missing from TCRdb's copy, which holds only in-frame ones; the method was immunoSEQ multiplex PCR. Here the sample spans some 2,100,000 clones, nearly 97% being singletons. The chain recombines TRBV30 with TRBJ1-1, with D perhaps TRBD1 (5 bases). The sample consisted of naive CD4+ T cells sorted from blood. Subset given: CD45RA+ positively selected. This TCR was recovered from a young man in good health. The CDR3 sequence: CAWSPTLRQMNTEAFF. The CDR3 bases are TGTGCCTGGAGCCCGACATTGAGACAGATGAACACTGAAGCTTTCTTT.